These 10 T cell receptor beta chains were all obtained from the same sample, sequenced in a study of vaccination and CD4 T cells after COVID-19. For these receptors, no antigen is known. Treatment of the sample: approximately nine-day PBMC culture with coronavirus spike peptide pools or control peptides (ViraFEST assay). Sequence data for DNA of cultured CD4+ T cells were generated by the Oncomine TCR Beta short-read assay. TCRdb reanalysed the PCR reads using MiXCR and keeps one entry per CDR3 protein. This sample has more than 4,500 distinct CDR3 sequences, with roughly three fifths found just once. Sequenced material: CD4+ T cells from blood, cultured in vitro. These receptor sequences come from a human donor who had recovered from COVID-19.

The chain joins TRBV29-1 to TRBJ1-6; D is unclear. The V end lost 8 bases, the J end lost 10 bases, and 27 bases lay between the germline ends. Germline CDR1 SQVTM, CDR2 ANQGSEA. The CDR3 spans 16 residues. Here the CDR3 reads CSFSPPPSIDGSPLHF. The DNA of the CDR3 is TGCAGCTTCTCTCCCCCTCCAAGTATCGACGGGTCACCCCTCCACTTT.

V is TRBV6-5 and J is TRBJ2-3; 7 bases are shared with TRBD1. Germline V CDR1 and CDR2: MNHEY, SVGAGI. The ends lost 4 bases at V and 4 bases at J; junction bases unmatched: 5. The CDR3 consists of 14 residues. This CDR3 is CASSSGQSSDTQYF. The CDR3 DNA reads TGTGCCAGCAGTTCGGGACAGTCCTCAGATACGCAGTATTTT.

V usage is TRBV7-2 and J usage is TRBJ2-3, with TRBD2 matching over 7 bases. Per the germline V gene, CDR1 is SGHTA and CDR2 is FQGNSA. The trim removed 6 bases at V and 2 bases at J, leaving 5 bases unmatched. The CDR3 runs to 14 residues. CDR3: CASRVGGDTDTQYF. CDR3 DNA sequence: TGTGCCAGCAGGGTGGGAGGGGACACAGATACGCAGTATTTT.

The rearrangement joins TRBV5-5 to TRBJ1-5; no definite D call. The V gene lost 4 bases and the J gene lost 0 bases, with 8 bases spanning the gap. Germline CDR1 reads SGHKS; CDR2 reads YYEKEE (reference sequence). The CDR3 runs to 14 residues. The CDR3 sequence: CASSLAGSNQPQHF. In nucleotides, the CDR3 is TGTGCCAGCAGCCTGGCGGGTAGCAATCAGCCCCAGCATTTT.

The chain combines TRBV30 with TRBJ1-5; 7 bases fit TRBD1. The CDR3 is made up of 15 amino acids. The germline CDR1 and CDR2 sequences are GTSNPN and SVGIG (reference sequence). The V gene end was trimmed by 2 bases and the J gene end by 2 bases; junction bases not matched to a gene: 6. The CDR3 sequence: CAWSREGAGNQPQHF. The CDR3 DNA is TGTGCCTGGAGTCGGGAGGGGGCCGGCAATCAGCCCCAGCATTTT.

V and J are TRBV6-1 and TRBJ2-3; D is possibly TRBD1 (7 bases). The CDR3 runs 14 residues. Trimming took 8 bases from V and 1 from J, leaving 13 bases between them. From germline, CDR1 is MNHNS and CDR2 SASEGT. CDR3 in DNA: TGTGCCAGCCTGCGGGACAGAGGCACAGATACGCAGTATTTT. Protein sequence: CASLRDRGTDTQYF.

This chain links TRBV10-1 with TRBJ2-2; D is ambiguous. This CDR3 comprises 16 residues. In germline, CDR1 is WNHNN, CDR2 SYGVQD (reference sequence). The V gene lost 0 bases and the J gene lost 7 bases, with 15 bases spanning the gap. This CDR3 is CASSESGRSNLGELFF. CDR3 bases: TGCGCCAGCAGTGAGTCAGGACGGAGTAATCTCGGGGAGCTGTTTTTT.

The sample holds a few counts of this clonotype. The J gene is TRBJ1-6, the V gene TRBV7-6, with a possible D match to TRBD1 (5 bases). Germline V CDR1 and CDR2: SGHVS, FNYEAQ. The CDR3 runs to 12 residues. The V end was cut by 2 bases, the J end by 11 bases, with 7 bases between. In nucleotides, the CDR3 is TGTGCCAGCAGCTTATCGGGGGCACCCCTCCACTTT. Translated, it gives CASSLSGAPLHF.

The genes are TRBV20-1 and TRBJ2-5; TRBD2 aligns across 12 bases. The CDR3 is 16 amino acids. Losses at the gene ends were 1 base for V and 4 bases for J; bases not matched to a gene: 7. Germline V gene sequence: CDR1 DFQATT, CDR2 SNEGSKA (reference sequence). The CDR3 sequence is CSARVQLAGGAETQYF. DNA for the CDR3: TGCAGTGCTAGAGTCCAACTAGCGGGAGGTGCAGAGACCCAGTACTTC.

V is TRBV4-1 and J is TRBJ1-6, with D uncertain. The germline V gene has CDR1 MGHRA and CDR2 YSYEKL. V was shortened by 1 base and J by 7 bases, with 14 bases between the two germline ends. The CDR3 runs to 16 residues. The CDR3: CASSQVSTEANSPLHF. The CDR3 nucleotides read TGCGCCAGCAGCCAAGTCTCGACCGAAGCGAATTCACCCCTCCACTTT.